This T cell receptor beta chain was recorded in a study of T cells after yellow fever vaccination. Study findings and constraints: Post-booster repertoires contained most primary-vaccination clones again (roughly 96% CD4, around 89% CD8). The secondary response was weaker but peaked faster, day 5 versus 15. Only a small proportion of the clonotypes turned up in both the CD4 and the CD8 compartments, likely arising from convergent recombination.

V shed 7 bases and J shed 3 bases, with 13 bases lying between them. CDR3 length: 13 residues. The germline CDR1 and CDR2 sequences are GTSNPN and SVGIG (reference sequence). Synthesis of TCR cDNA relied on 5'RACE template switching, which attached a universal primer site and UMIs. MiXCR was run by TCRdb on the 5' RACE reads, yielding one entry per CDR3 protein. The table shows approximately 32,000 distinct CDR3 sequences, with 4% to 4.5% occurring only once. This clonotype appeared many times. Its antigen is as yet unknown. The receptor was isolated from a man aged 30 to 39 who received the YFV17D yellow fever vaccine. The chain couples TRBV30 to TRBJ2-1; no firm D call. The starting material was CD8+ T cells sorted from PBMCs, obtained 5 days after the yellow fever booster vaccination. This chain's CDR3 is CASTQSLYNEQFF. The DNA for the CDR3 is TGTGCCTCCACCCAGAGCCTCTACAATGAGCAGTTCTTC.